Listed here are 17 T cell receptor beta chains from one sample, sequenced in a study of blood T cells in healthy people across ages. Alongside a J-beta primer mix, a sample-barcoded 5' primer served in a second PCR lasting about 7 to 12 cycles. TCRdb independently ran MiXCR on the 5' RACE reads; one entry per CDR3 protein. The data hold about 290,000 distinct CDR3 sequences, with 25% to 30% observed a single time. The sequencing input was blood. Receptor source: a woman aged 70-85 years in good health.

The CDR3 sequence is CSAFGTSNFEQFF. CDR3 nucleotide sequence: TGCAGCGCCTTCGGGACTAGCAACTTTGAGCAGTTCTTC. This chain connects TRBV29-1 to TRBJ2-1; 9 bases line up with TRBD2. Germline V gene lookup returns CDR1 SQVTM and CDR2 ANQGSEA. The V and J ends lost 7 bases and 9 bases, in that order; junction bases with no gene match: 10. The CDR3 consists of 13 residues.

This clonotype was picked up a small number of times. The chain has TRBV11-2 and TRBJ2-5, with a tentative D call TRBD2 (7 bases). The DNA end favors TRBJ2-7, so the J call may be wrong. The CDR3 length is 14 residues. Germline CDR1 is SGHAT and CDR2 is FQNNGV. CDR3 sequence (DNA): TGTGCCAGCAGCGATGGGGAGGGGGGCAGCGAGCAGTACTTC. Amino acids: CASSDGEGGSEQYF.

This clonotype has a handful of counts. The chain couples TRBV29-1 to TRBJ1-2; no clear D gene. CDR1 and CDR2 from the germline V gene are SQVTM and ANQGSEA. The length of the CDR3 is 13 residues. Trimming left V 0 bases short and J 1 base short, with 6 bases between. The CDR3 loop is CSVEDLYNYGYTF. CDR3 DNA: TGCAGCGTTGAAGATTTGTATAACTATGGCTACACCTTC.

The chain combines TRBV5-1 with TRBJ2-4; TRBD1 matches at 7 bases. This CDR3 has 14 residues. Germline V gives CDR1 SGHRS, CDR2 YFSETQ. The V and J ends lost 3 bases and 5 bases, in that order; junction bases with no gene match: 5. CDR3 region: CASSSAGTENIQYF. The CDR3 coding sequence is TGCGCCAGCAGCTCGGCCGGGACAGAAAACATTCAGTACTTC. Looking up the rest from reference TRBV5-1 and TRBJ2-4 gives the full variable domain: KAGVTQTPRYLIKTRGQQVTLSCSPISGHRSVSWYQQTPGQGLQFLFEYFSETQRNKGNFPGRFSGRQFSNSRSEMNVSTLELGDSALYLCASSSAGTENIQYFGAGTRLSVL.

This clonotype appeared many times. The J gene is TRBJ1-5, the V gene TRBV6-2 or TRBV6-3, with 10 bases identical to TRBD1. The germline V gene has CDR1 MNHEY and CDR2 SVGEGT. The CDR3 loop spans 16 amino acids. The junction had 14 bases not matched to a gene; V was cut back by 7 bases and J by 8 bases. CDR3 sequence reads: CASTYSKTGGEEPQHF. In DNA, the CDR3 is TGTGCCAGCACCTACTCAAAGACAGGGGGCGAAGAGCCCCAGCATTTT.

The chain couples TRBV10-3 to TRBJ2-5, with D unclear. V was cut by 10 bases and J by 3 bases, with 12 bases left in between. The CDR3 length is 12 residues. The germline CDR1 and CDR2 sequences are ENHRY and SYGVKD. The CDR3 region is CATSSVKETQYF. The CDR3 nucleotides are TGTGCCACCTCTTCCGTAAAAGAGACCCAGTACTTC.

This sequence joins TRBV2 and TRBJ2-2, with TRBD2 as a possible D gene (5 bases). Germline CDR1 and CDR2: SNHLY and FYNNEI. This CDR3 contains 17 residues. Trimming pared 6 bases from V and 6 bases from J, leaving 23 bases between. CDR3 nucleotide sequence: TGTGCCAGCAGCCCCGGAGCCGGGGTGCCTATGGCCGGGGAGCTGTTTTTT. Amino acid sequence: CASSPGAGVPMAGELFF.

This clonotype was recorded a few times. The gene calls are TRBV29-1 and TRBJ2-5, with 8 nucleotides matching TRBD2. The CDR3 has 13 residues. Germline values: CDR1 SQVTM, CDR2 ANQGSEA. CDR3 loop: CNVESGRGETQYF. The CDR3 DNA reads TGCAACGTCGAAAGCGGGAGAGGGGAGACCCAGTACTTC.

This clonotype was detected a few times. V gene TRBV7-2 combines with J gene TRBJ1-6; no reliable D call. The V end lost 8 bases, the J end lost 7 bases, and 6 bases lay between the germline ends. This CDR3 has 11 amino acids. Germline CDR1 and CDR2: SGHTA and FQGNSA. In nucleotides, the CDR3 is TGTGCCAGCCGCTCAAATTCACCCCTCCACTTT. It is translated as CASRSNSPLHF.

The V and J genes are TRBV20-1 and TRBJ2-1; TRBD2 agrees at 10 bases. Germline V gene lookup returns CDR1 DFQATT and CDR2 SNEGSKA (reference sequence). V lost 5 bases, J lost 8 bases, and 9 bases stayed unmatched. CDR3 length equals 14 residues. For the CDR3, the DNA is TGCAGTGCTCAAAGGACTAGCGGTAGGCATGAGCAGTTCTTC. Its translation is CSAQRTSGRHEQFF.

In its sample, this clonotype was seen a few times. For the CDR3, the DNA is TGTGCCAGCAGCTCAGCGATGGGGTTCGCAGATACGCAGTATTTT. It yields the protein CASSSAMGFADTQYF. The gene calls are TRBV27 and TRBJ2-3; D is unclear. V dropped 6 bases and J dropped 4 bases, with 17 bases sitting between them. Germline loops: CDR1 MNHEY, CDR2 SMNVEV (reference sequence). The CDR3 runs 15 residues.

CDR3 sequence reads: CASSPLGGNEKLFF. Written as DNA, the CDR3 is TGTGCCAGCAGCCCCCTCGGAGGGAATGAAAAACTGTTTTTT. The J gene is TRBJ1-4, the V gene TRBV7-9; D not certain. Germline V gene lookup returns CDR1 SEHNR and CDR2 FQNEAQ (reference sequence). Trimming cost V 5 bases and J 5 bases, with 12 bases left between them. The CDR3 spans 14 residues. Drawing the rest from reference TRBV7-9 and TRBJ1-4, the complete variable domain is DTGVSQNPRHKITKRGQNVTFRCDPISEHNRLYWYRQTLGQGPEFLTYFQNEAQLEKSRLLSDRFSAERPKGSFSTLEIQRTEQGDSAMYLCASSPLGGNEKLFFGSGTQLSVL.

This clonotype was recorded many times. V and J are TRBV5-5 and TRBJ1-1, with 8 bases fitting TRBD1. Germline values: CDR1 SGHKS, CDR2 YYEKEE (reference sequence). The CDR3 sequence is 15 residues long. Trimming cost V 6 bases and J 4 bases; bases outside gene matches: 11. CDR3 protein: CASNPFRDRSTEAFF. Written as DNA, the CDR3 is TGTGCCAGCAACCCCTTCCGGGACAGGAGCACTGAAGCTTTCTTT.

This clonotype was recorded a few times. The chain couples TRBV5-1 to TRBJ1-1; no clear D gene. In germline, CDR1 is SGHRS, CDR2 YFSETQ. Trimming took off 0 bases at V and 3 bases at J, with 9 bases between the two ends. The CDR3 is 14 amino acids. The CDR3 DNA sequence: TGCGCCAGCAGCTTGGGGGTGGGTGACACTGAAGCTTTCTTT. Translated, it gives CASSLGVGDTEAFF.

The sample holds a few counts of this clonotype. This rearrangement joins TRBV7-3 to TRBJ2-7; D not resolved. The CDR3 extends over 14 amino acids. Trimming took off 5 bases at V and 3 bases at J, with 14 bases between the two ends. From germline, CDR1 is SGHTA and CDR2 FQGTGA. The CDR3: CASSPSPQHYEQYF. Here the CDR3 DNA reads TGTGCCAGCAGCCCAAGTCCGCAGCACTACGAGCAGTACTTC. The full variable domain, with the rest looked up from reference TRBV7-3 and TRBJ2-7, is GAGVSQTPSNKVTEKGKYVELRCDPISGHTALYWYRQSLGQGPEFLIYFQGTGAADDSGLPNDRFFAVRPEGSVSTLKIQRTERGDSAVYLCASSPSPQHYEQYFGPGTRLTVT.

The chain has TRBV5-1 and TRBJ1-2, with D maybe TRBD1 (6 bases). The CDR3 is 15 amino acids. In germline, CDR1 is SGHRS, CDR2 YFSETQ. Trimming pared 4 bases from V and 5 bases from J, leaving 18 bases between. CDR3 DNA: TGCGCCAGCAGCGAAGGGATGGGGGCCAGGTATGGCTACACCTTC. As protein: CASSEGMGARYGYTF.

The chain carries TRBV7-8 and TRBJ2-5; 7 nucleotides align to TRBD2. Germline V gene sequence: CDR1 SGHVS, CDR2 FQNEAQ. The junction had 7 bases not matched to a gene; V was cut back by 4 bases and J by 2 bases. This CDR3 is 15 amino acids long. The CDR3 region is CASSSPSLAQETQYF. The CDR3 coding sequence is TGTGCCAGCAGCTCCCCTTCACTAGCGCAAGAGACCCAGTACTTC.